These 27 T cell receptor beta chains were all obtained from the same sample, sequenced in a study of cytomegalovirus exposure and HLA in healthy donors. The PCR used 60 Vbeta and 13 Jbeta primers. The protocol was immunoSEQ multiplex PCR, while the TCRdb copy is restricted to in-frame clones and leaves out a portion. The table includes roughly 190,000 clones, about 13% detected once. Specimen: PBMCs. Receptor source: a man in his fifties in good health and CMV-seropositive.

This clone has only a few counts. V and J are TRBV6-5 and TRBJ2-1; 8 nucleotides align to TRBD1. From germline, CDR1 is MNHEY and CDR2 SVGAGI. CDR3 length: 13 amino acids. Trimming took 9 bases from V and 7 from J; bases not matched to a gene: 8. As DNA, the CDR3 is TGTGCCAGTCGACAGGGGATAGGTAATGAGCAGTTCTTC. Residues: CASRQGIGNEQFF.

This clone was counted only a few times. The J gene is TRBJ1-6, the V gene TRBV4-3; D is possibly TRBD1 (5 bases). This CDR3 has 14 amino acids. The germline gives CDR1 LGHNA, CDR2 YSLEER. V gave up 0 bases and J gave up 8 bases, with 8 bases separating them. Written as DNA, the CDR3 is TGCGCCAGCAGCCAAGACAGGGTATATTCACCCCTCCACTTT. The encoded protein is CASSQDRVYSPLHF.

The chain has TRBV7-9 and TRBJ1-1; 8 positions match TRBD1. The CDR3 spans 14 residues. CDR1 is SEHNR, CDR2 FQNEAQ, per germline (reference sequence). The V segment lost 3 bases and the J segment 1 base; nucleotides outside the gene matches: 1. The CDR3 loop reads CASSFGTGNTEAFF. CDR3 nucleotides: TGTGCCAGCAGCTTTGGGACAGGGAACACTGAAGCTTTCTTT.

This clone turned up a few times. This chain links TRBV7-2 with TRBJ2-3; 11 nucleotides match TRBD2. The J segment lost 6 bases and the V segment lost 1 base, leaving 6 bases of the junction unmatched. Germline V CDR1 and CDR2: SGHTA, FQGNSA. The CDR3 runs to 16 residues. DNA for the CDR3: TGTGCCAGCAGCTTAGTAGCGGGGGGGAATGGGGATACGCAGTATTTT. Amino acid sequence: CASSLVAGGNGDTQYF.

This clone appeared a few times. The chain has TRBV30 and TRBJ1-1; the D gene is possibly TRBD1 (5 bases). With 3 bases removed from V and 3 bases from J, the gap between germline ends came to 14 bases. The CDR3 extends over 14 amino acids. Germline CDR1 reads GTSNPN; CDR2 reads SVGIG (reference sequence). The CDR3 here is CAWRYGLGHTEAFF. For the CDR3, the DNA is TGTGCCTGGAGGTACGGTTTGGGGCACACTGAAGCTTTCTTT.

V usage is TRBV11-3 and J usage is TRBJ2-5; D ambiguous. Germline CDR1 reads SGHNT; CDR2 reads YENEEA. Trimming pared 1 base from V and 5 bases from J, leaving 17 bases between. The CDR3 spans 16 residues. The CDR3 nucleotides read TGTGCCAGCAGCTTAGGGTCTCTATCAGCCAGGGAGACCCAGTACTTC. It codes for CASSLGSLSARETQYF. The full variable domain, completed using reference TRBV11-3 and TRBJ2-5, is EAGVVQSPRYKIIEKKQPVAFWCNPISGHNTLYWYLQNLGQGPELLIRYENEEAVDDSQLPKDRFSAERLKGVDSTLKIQPAELGDSAVYLCASSLGSLSARETQYFGPGTRLLVL.

This clone was detected a few times. Other DNA sequences in this sample translate to the same CDR3. The rearrangement joins TRBV28 to TRBJ1-2; 9 bases are a match to TRBD1. CDR1 MDHEN and CDR2 SYDVKM come from the germline V gene. This CDR3 is 13 amino acids long. J lost 8 bases, V lost 6 bases, and 7 bases had no gene match. CDR3 DNA: TGTGCCAGCAGCCTTACAGGGGGCCGGGGCTACACCTTC. Translating gives CASSLTGGRGYTF.

Only a few counts were recorded for this clone. The chain joins TRBV29-1 to TRBJ1-1; maybe TRBD1 (6 bases). The V and J ends lost 7 bases and 1 base respectively, with 10 bases between them. This CDR3 spans 12 amino acids. Germline loops: CDR1 SQVTM, CDR2 ANQGSEA. For the CDR3, the DNA is TGCAGCGGGGGGCAGGGGAACACTGAAGCTTTCTTT. Its translation is CSGGQGNTEAFF.

This clone was seen a few times. The rearrangement joins TRBV4-1 to TRBJ1-5; D possibly corresponds to TRBD1 (5 bases). Trimming pared 5 bases from V and 6 bases from J, leaving 17 bases between. The CDR3 spans 15 residues. Germline CDR1 MGHRA, CDR2 YSYEKL. CDR3 nucleotide sequence: TGCGCCAGCAGCGGCAGGGAGGCATTGGGTCAGCCCCAGCATTTT. As protein: CASSGREALGQPQHF.

The table lists this clone with a few counts. This chain links TRBV19 with TRBJ1-3; D ambiguous. V lost 8 bases, J lost 0 bases, and 11 bases lay in between. The CDR3 totals 14 residues. Germline V lookup: CDR1 LNHDA, CDR2 SQIVND (reference sequence). CDR3 sequence (DNA): TGTGCCAGTCAAAAACCGGGCTCTGGAAACACCATATATTTT. It yields the protein CASQKPGSGNTIYF.

This chain joins TRBV4-1 and TRBJ2-3; possible D gene TRBD2, 6 bases. The CDR3 is made up of 15 amino acids. Germline V gives CDR1 MGHRA, CDR2 YSYEKL. Trimming shortened V by 0 bases and J by 5 bases, and 12 bases separated the two germline ends. This CDR3 is CASSQDPLALDTQYF. In DNA form, the CDR3 reads TGCGCCAGCAGCCAAGATCCACTAGCATTAGATACGCAGTATTTT.

The rearrangement uses TRBV9 and TRBJ2-2; D is possibly TRBD1 (6 bases). The CDR3 is made up of 15 amino acids. V dropped 4 bases and J dropped 9 bases, with 19 bases sitting between them. Germline V CDR1 and CDR2: SGDLS, YYNGEE. The DNA of the CDR3 is TGTGCCAGCAGCCAAATTGGACTGGGGGCCCGGGAGCTGTTTTTT. Translation: CASSQIGLGARELFF. The whole variable domain, remainder taken from reference TRBV9 and TRBJ2-2, is DSGVTQTPKHLITATGQRVTLRCSPRSGDLSVYWYQQSLDQGLQFLIQYYNGEERAKGNILERFSAQQFPDLHSELNLSSLELGDSALYFCASSQIGLGARELFFGEGSRLTVL.

The J gene is TRBJ1-1, the V gene TRBV6-5; D possibly corresponds to TRBD1 (6 bases). Trimming cost V 2 bases and J 1 base, with 11 bases left between them. The germline V gene has CDR1 MNHEY and CDR2 SVGAGI. The CDR3 extends over 15 amino acids. The CDR3 reads CASSYARTENTEAFF. The CDR3 DNA sequence: TGTGCCAGCAGTTACGCCCGGACAGAGAACACTGAAGCTTTCTTT.

In its sample, this clone was seen a few times. The chain carries TRBV7-9 and TRBJ1-6; D is perhaps TRBD1 (6 bases). The CDR3 totals 15 residues. V was trimmed by 5 bases and J by 9 bases, leaving 17 bases between them. Per the germline V gene, CDR1 is SEHNR and CDR2 is FQNEAQ (reference sequence). This CDR3 is CASSEGQHASSPLHF. Here the CDR3 DNA reads TGTGCCAGCAGCGAAGGACAGCACGCTTCTTCACCCCTCCACTTT. Variable domain in full (rest from reference TRBV7-9 and TRBJ1-6): DTGVSQNPRHKITKRGQNVTFRCDPISEHNRLYWYRQTLGQGPEFLTYFQNEAQLEKSRLLSDRFSAERPKGSFSTLEIQRTEQGDSAMYLCASSEGQHASSPLHFGNGTRLTVT.

This clone was recorded a few times. The chain couples TRBV4-3 to TRBJ1-2, with 9 bases lining up with TRBD1. This CDR3 has 15 residues. Germline loops: CDR1 LGHNA, CDR2 YSLEER. V lost 5 bases to trimming and J lost 8 bases; unmatched junction nucleotides: 12. CDR3 in amino acids: CASSTSGTGSSGYTF. The CDR3 DNA is TGCGCCAGCAGCACTTCCGGGACAGGGTCCAGCGGCTACACCTTC.

In this sample, this clone turned up a few times. The chain is built from TRBV14 and TRBJ2-3; TRBD1 matches at 8 bases. CDR3 length: 18 amino acids. V gave up 7 bases and J gave up 0 bases; unmatched junction bases: 15. Looked up from germline, CDR1 is SGHDN and CDR2 is FVKESK. The CDR3 DNA is TGTGCCAGCAATCAAAAAGGGACAGGAGCCCTTAGCACAGATACGCAGTATTTT. Translating gives CASNQKGTGALSTDTQYF.

This clone came up a few times. The J gene is TRBJ2-7, the V gene TRBV29-1; D possibly corresponds to TRBD1 (6 bases). Germline loops: CDR1 SQVTM, CDR2 ANQGSEA. V lost 2 bases, J lost 4 bases, and 9 bases lay in between. This CDR3 spans 12 amino acids. The CDR3 spells CSVEIGGYEQYF. CDR3 nucleotide sequence: TGCAGCGTTGAAATAGGGGGTTACGAGCAGTACTTC.

The chain combines TRBV11-3 with TRBJ2-1; 7 positions agree with TRBD1. CDR1 is SGHNT, CDR2 YENEEA, per germline. The CDR3 spans 13 residues. V gave up 5 bases and J gave up 5 bases; unmatched junction bases: 3. CDR3 DNA: TGTGCCAGCAGCGTTGACAGGGACAATGAGCAGTTCTTC. It codes for CASSVDRDNEQFF.

This clone occurred a few times. The chain is built from TRBV4-1 and TRBJ2-2, with 8 bases aligning to TRBD1. V shed 4 bases and J 8 bases; nucleotides not matched to a gene: 6. Germline-derived CDR1 and CDR2 are MGHRA and YSYEKL. The CDR3 totals 14 residues. The CDR3 protein is CASSRGTGGGELFF. DNA of the CDR3: TGCGCCAGCAGCCGAGGGACAGGAGGGGGGGAGCTGTTTTTT.

This chain's CDR3 is CASTRTGDYGYTF. CDR3 DNA: TGTGCCAGCACCCGGACAGGAGACTATGGCTACACCTTC. V is TRBV28 and J is TRBJ1-2; TRBD1 matches at 7 bases. Germline values: CDR1 MDHEN, CDR2 SYDVKM. The CDR3 spans 13 residues. The ends lost 7 bases at V and 3 bases at J; junction bases unmatched: 5.

This sequence joins TRBV6-6 and TRBJ1-2; D might be TRBD1 (6 bases). Trimming shortened V by 8 bases and J by 7 bases, and 23 bases separated the two germline ends. In germline, CDR1 is MNHNY, CDR2 SVGAGI (reference sequence). The CDR3 consists of 15 residues. The CDR3 sequence is CASGTPRGAGVGYTF. The DNA for the CDR3 is TGTGCCAGCGGGACCCCACGGGGGGCCGGCGTTGGCTACACCTTC.

This clone was seen a few times. V and J are TRBV12-2 and TRBJ2-1; TRBD1 was called by the table and not checked on the DNA. TRBV12-2 is a listed pseudogene. This CDR3 is 15 amino acids long. For the CDR3, the DNA is TGTGCAAGTCGCTCTCGGGGGACAGGGAGGAATGAGCAGTTCTTC. As protein: CASRSRGTGRNEQFF.

J is TRBJ1-1 and V is TRBV27; TRBD1 is a possible D gene (5 bases). V lost 6 bases and J 2 bases, leaving 16 bases between the germline ends. CDR3 length equals 15 residues. Per germline, CDR1 MNHEY and CDR2 SMNVEV (reference sequence). The CDR3: CASRRGQGLNTEAFF. The CDR3 DNA reads TGTGCCAGCAGGCGCGGACAAGGGTTAAACACTGAAGCTTTCTTT.

The chain has TRBV27 and TRBJ1-1; 8 bases match TRBD1. CDR3 length: 14 amino acids. V shed 8 bases, J shed 1 base, and the junction held 6 bases outside the gene matches. The germline V gene has CDR1 MNHEY and CDR2 SMNVEV (reference sequence). The CDR3 DNA follows: TGTGCCAGCGGATTCAGGGGGCCGAACACTGAAGCTTTCTTT. Translated, it gives CASGFRGPNTEAFF.

This chain joins TRBV18 and TRBJ2-5; D uncertain. The germline V gene has CDR1 KGHSH and CDR2 LQKENI. The CDR3 runs to 16 residues. The V end lost 3 bases, the J end lost 5 bases, and 19 bases lay between the germline ends. In nucleotides, the CDR3 is TGTGCCAGCTCACCGAGGAAACCGGCGCCACGGGAGACCCAGTACTTC. Its protein is CASSPRKPAPRETQYF.

This chain links TRBV30 with TRBJ1-1, with D perhaps TRBD1 (5 bases). Germline CDR1 is GTSNPN and CDR2 is SVGIG (reference sequence). The CDR3 sequence is 12 residues long. Deletions cut 3 bases from V and 4 bases from J, with 9 bases between. The CDR3 loop is CAWRWGGTEAFF. The CDR3 DNA follows: TGTGCCTGGAGATGGGGGGGCACTGAAGCTTTCTTT.

The chain carries TRBV27 and TRBJ2-5; 9 bases align to TRBD1. Germline lookup yields CDR1 MNHEY and CDR2 SMNVEV (reference sequence). Trimming cost V 5 bases and J 5 bases; bases outside gene matches: 12. CDR3 length: 16 residues. CDR3 DNA: TGTGCCAGCAGTACCCGGACAGGGGAGAATCGGGAGACCCAGTACTTC. Its translation is CASSTRTGENRETQYF.